This T cell receptor beta chain came from a study of regulatory T cells in long-lasting Graves disease. Arm-PCR of CDR3 regions with iRepertoire HTBI primers generated TCR beta libraries. TCRdb passed the multiplex PCR reads through MiXCR, listing each CDR3 protein once. The table includes 400,000 to 550,000 distinct CDR3 sequences, 16% detected once. V was clipped by 8 bases and J by 2 bases; unmatched bases: 14. Germline-derived CDR1 and CDR2 are MGHDK and SYGVNS. The CDR3 extends over 18 amino acids. This sample's time point: newly diagnosed GD, antithyroid drugs for less than 3 months. PBMC-derived RNA was used for the TCR library. These same data were also listed under a study on T cells in Graves' hyperthyroidism and ophthalmopathy.

The V gene is TRBV25-1, the J gene TRBJ2-3, with 12 bases lining up with TRBD2. The sequencing used peripheral blood mononuclear cells (PBMCs), collected at new diagnosis, from a patient treated with antithyroid drugs. The sequence was obtained from a woman between 18 and 29 years old with Graves disease. The CDR3 DNA is TGTGCCAGCGATCCTGAACCGGGACTAGCGGGTATCACAGATACGCAGTATTTT. Translation gives CASDPEPGLAGITDTQYF.